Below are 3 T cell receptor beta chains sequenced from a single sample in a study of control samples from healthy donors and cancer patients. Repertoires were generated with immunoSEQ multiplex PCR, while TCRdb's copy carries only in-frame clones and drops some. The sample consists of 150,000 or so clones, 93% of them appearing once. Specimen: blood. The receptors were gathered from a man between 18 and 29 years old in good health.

CDR3 bases: TGTGCCAGCAGCTTGCCCACAGGGATCTTTGGCTACACCTTC. It codes for CASSLPTGIFGYTF. The chain is built from TRBV5-4 and TRBJ1-2, with D tentatively TRBD1 (6 bases). The CDR3 sequence is 14 residues long. Trimming took 1 base from V and 7 from J, leaving 14 bases between them. Per the germline V gene, CDR1 is SGHNT and CDR2 is YYREEE (reference sequence).

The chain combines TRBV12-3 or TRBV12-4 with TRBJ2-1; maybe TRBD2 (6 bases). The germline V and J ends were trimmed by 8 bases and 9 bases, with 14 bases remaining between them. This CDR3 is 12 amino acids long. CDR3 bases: TGTGCCAGCTACTTCCCCGGGAGTGAGCAGTTCTTC. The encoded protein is CASYFPGSEQFF.

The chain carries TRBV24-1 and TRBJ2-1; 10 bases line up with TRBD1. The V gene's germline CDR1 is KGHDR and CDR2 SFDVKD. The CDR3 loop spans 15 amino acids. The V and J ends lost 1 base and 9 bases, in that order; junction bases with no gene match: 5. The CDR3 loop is CATSDFAGQGPEQFF. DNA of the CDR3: TGTGCCACCAGTGATTTCGCGGGACAGGGGCCTGAGCAGTTCTTC.